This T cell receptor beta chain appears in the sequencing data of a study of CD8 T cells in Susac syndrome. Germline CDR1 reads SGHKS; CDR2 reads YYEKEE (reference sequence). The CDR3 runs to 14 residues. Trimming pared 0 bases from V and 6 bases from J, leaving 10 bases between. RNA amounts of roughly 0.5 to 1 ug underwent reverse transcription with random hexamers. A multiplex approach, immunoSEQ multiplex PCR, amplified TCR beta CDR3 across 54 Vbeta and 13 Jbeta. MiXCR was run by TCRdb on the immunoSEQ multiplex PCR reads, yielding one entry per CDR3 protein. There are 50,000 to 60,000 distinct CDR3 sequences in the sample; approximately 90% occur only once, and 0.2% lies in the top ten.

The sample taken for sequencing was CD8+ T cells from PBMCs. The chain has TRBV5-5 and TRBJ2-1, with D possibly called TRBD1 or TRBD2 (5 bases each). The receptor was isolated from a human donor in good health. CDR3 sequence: CASSLEGTGNEQFF. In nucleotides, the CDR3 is TGTGCCAGCAGCTTGGAGGGGACCGGCAATGAGCAGTTCTTC.